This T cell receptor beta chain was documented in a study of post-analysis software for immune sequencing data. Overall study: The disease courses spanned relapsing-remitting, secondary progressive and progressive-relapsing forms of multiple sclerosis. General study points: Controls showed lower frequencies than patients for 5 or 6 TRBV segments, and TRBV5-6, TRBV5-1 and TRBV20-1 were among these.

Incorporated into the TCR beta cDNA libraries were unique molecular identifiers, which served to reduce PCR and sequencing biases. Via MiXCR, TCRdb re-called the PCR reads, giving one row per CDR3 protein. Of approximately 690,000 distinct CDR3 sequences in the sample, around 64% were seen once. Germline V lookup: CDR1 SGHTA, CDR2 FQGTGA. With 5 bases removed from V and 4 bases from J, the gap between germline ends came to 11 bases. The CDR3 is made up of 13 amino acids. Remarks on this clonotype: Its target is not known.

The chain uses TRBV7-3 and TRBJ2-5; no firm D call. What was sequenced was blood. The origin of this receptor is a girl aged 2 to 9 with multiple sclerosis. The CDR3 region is CASSNGIAETQYF. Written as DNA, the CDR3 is TGTGCCAGCAGCAACGGAATAGCAGAGACCCAGTACTTC.